This T cell receptor beta chain was obtained from a study of CD8+ T cells in alopecia areata. The treatment was: oral pan-JAK inhibitor, 5-10 mg twice daily. Cell sorting on a FACSAria was used to separate CD4+ and CD8+ T cells from the PBMCs. Whole-study findings and limits: Lesional scalp exceeded normal scalp in clonality, especially in alopecia totalis/universalis. Among the 100 top clones, expanded CD8+ clones, like scalp clonality, were significantly decreased by tofacitinib.

Unmatched junction bases numbered 5, after V lost 3 bases and J lost 3 bases. This CDR3 has 15 residues. The sample holds a few counts of this clone. As yet, its antigen is unknown. Reverse transcribed after extraction, RNA yielded cDNA as the sequencing template. Sequenced by immunoSEQ multiplex PCR; TCRdb stores in-frame clones only, minus some. The sample contains 95,000 to 100,000 clones, around 55% of which appear only once. The material was CD8+ T cells sorted from blood, obtained at week 4, from a patient treated with tofacitinib. The receptor's source is a human donor with alopecia areata. The chain recombines TRBV23-1 with TRBJ2-1; TRBD2 matches 7 bases. TRBV23-1 is an ORF for which the function is uncertain. The CDR3 DNA reads TGCGCCAGCAGTCATGATCTAGCGGACTACAATGAGCAGTTCTTC. This codes for CASSHDLADYNEQFF.